This T cell receptor beta chain is from a study of identical twins. The germline V gene has CDR1 SGHVS and CDR2 FNYEAQ. The CDR3 spans 13 residues. V shed 5 bases and J shed 4 bases, with 12 bases lying between them. Study-wide results and limits: Weaker excess sharing between twins was seen in beta out-of-frame sequences. The analysis was cross-sectional rather than longitudinal within donors. Cord blood's abundant beta clonotypes had fewer insertions, unlike memory repertoires.

This clonotype was observed a few times. Its target is not known. cDNA molecules carried unique molecular identifiers, and template switching added a universal primer site. TCRdb independently ran MiXCR on the 5' RACE reads; one entry per CDR3 protein. The sample consists of fewer than 250,000 distinct CDR3 sequences, 7.5% of them appearing once. The sample was also linked to a second study, of yellow fever vaccine responses in identical twins.

Sequencing used CD8+ T cells sorted from blood. The chain has TRBV7-6 and TRBJ2-7; possibly TRBD1 for D (6 bases). The source is a woman aged 18-35 years in good health. The CDR3 DNA reads as TGTGCCAGCAGCCAGACGGACAGTTACGAGCAGTACTTC. Its translation: CASSQTDSYEQYF. The full variable domain, rest sourced from reference TRBV7-6 and TRBJ2-7, is GAGVSQSPRYKVTKRGQDVALRCDPISGHVSLYWYRQALGQGPEFLTYFNYEAQQDKSGLPNDRFSAERPEGSISTLTIQRTEQRDSAMYRCASSQTDSYEQYFGPGTRLTVT.